Following are 24 T cell receptor beta chains from one sample sequenced in a study of T cells in Graves' hyperthyroidism and ophthalmopathy. RNA transcripts served as the template for amplifying TCR beta CDR3 regions. The HTBI set primed first-round TCR CDR3 RT-PCR. TCRdb re-derived calls from the multiplex PCR reads in MiXCR, one entry per CDR3 protein. The sample holds some 350,000 distinct CDR3 sequences, 20% to 25% seen once. The sequencing sample was made of blood. Every receptor here comes from a man aged 45-60 years with Graves' hyperthyroidism.

The CDR3 here is CASSQPTAPYEQYF. In nucleotides, the CDR3 is TGTGCCAGCAGCCAGCCAACCGCACCCTACGAGCAGTACTTC. The chain recombines TRBV7-9 with TRBJ2-7; D is ambiguous. Trimming pared 5 bases from V and 2 bases from J, leaving 13 bases between. There are 14 residues in the CDR3. Germline CDR1 and CDR2: SEHNR and FQNEAQ (reference sequence).

To note about this clonotype: Just one base apart from a much larger clone, this may be a read error. V is TRBV11-2 and J is TRBJ2-5, with TRBD2 matching over 7 bases. The CDR3 consists of 15 residues. The germline CDR1 and CDR2 sequences are SGHAT and FQNNGV. Here the CDR3 reads CASSLTGFGGETQHF. The DNA of the CDR3 is TGTGCCAGCAGTCTAACGGGCTTTGGGGGGGAGACCCAGCACTTC.

Only one count was recorded for this clonotype. The chain has TRBV5-1 and TRBJ2-2, with TRBD2 matching over 7 bases. CDR1 and CDR2 from the germline V gene are SGHRS and YFSETQ. The V and J ends lost 2 bases and 4 bases, in that order; junction bases with no gene match: 5. This CDR3 is 15 amino acids long. The CDR3 reads CASSFAGEGTGELFF. CDR3 nucleotides: TGCGCCAGCAGCTTCGCGGGAGAAGGCACCGGGGAGCTGTTTTTT.

There are a few counts of this clonotype. CDR3 bases: TGTGCCAGCAGCTTTAGGACCAGGGAGTGGTATTCTGAGCGGGCCTCCTACAATGAGCAGTTCTTC. As protein: CASSFRTREWYSERASYNEQFF. V gene TRBV7-3 combines with J gene TRBJ2-1; D perhaps matches TRBD2 (6 bases). Germline lookup yields CDR1 SGHTA and CDR2 FQGTGA. Trimming shortened V by 3 bases and J by 0 bases, and 30 bases separated the two germline ends. The CDR3 has 22 residues.

The V and J genes are TRBV2 and TRBJ1-6; TRBD1 matches 7 bases. The CDR3 covers 13 residues. V was pared by 5 bases and J by 11 bases, with 6 bases of the junction left unmatched. In germline, CDR1 is SNHLY, CDR2 FYNNEI. The CDR3 DNA reads as TGTGCCAGCAGTACAGGGGTCCAAACACCCCTCCACTTT. It translates to CASSTGVQTPLHF.

The V gene is TRBV12-3 or TRBV12-4, the J gene TRBJ2-1; 7 positions match TRBD2. This CDR3 contains 15 residues. Trimming took 6 bases from V and 7 from J; bases not matched to a gene: 12. The chain's CDR3 is CASSPPGGSRNEQFF. CDR3 coding DNA: TGTGCCAGCAGCCCCCCCGGCGGGAGTAGGAATGAGCAGTTCTTC.

Remarks on this clonotype: A read error may be the cause here, since a much bigger clone is one base away. This chain joins TRBV28 and TRBJ2-5; 12 bases match TRBD1. Germline assignment: CDR1 MDHEN and CDR2 SYDVKM. There are 16 residues in the CDR3. With 5 bases clipped from V and 5 bases from J, the junction kept 9 bases outside the gene matches. This CDR3 is CASSPRGQGARETQYF. CDR3 sequence (DNA): TGTGCCAGCAGTCCCCGGGGACAGGGGGCCAGGGAGACCCAGTACTTC.

Note on this clonotype: One end of the junction is discordant with germline, which a read error may explain. The chain joins TRBV28 to TRBJ1-6; D not certain. The CDR3 is made up of 14 amino acids. Germline CDR1 reads MDHEN; CDR2 reads SYDVKM. The CDR3 region is CASSRPSFNSPRHF. CDR3 DNA sequence: TGTGCCAGCAGTCGCCCCTCATTTAATTCACCCCGCCACTTT.

J is TRBJ1-2 and V is TRBV19; D uncertain. From germline, CDR1 is LNHDA and CDR2 SQIVND (reference sequence). Trimming pared 5 bases from V and 2 bases from J, leaving 12 bases between. The CDR3 length is 14 residues. CDR3 region: CASSYTSTNYGYTF. The CDR3 coding sequence is TGTGCCAGTAGTTACACCAGTACCAACTATGGCTACACCTTC.

This clonotype appeared many times. This chain links TRBV7-3 with TRBJ2-7; D possibly corresponds to TRBD2 (7 bases). The CDR3 is 16 amino acids. V dropped 2 bases and J dropped 5 bases, with 19 bases sitting between them. The germline CDR1 and CDR2 sequences are SGHTA and FQGTGA. The CDR3 DNA follows: TGTGCCAGCAGCTTACGGGGGGCCGGTGGTGTCGACGAGCAGTACTTC. Protein sequence: CASSLRGAGGVDEQYF.

The CDR3 sequence is CASSQDGLAGGRRNEQFF. The CDR3 region has the DNA TGTGCCAGCAGCCAAGACGGACTAGCGGGAGGGCGCAGAAATGAGCAGTTCTTC. The rearrangement joins TRBV14 to TRBJ2-1, with TRBD2 identical over 15 bases. V trimming: 0 bases; J trimming: 7 bases; junction bases outside the gene matches: 7. CDR3 size: 18 residues. CDR1 and CDR2 (germline): SGHDN, FVKESK.

The chain joins TRBV7-2 to TRBJ2-7; TRBD2 matches at 7 bases. The germline CDR1 and CDR2 sequences are SGHTA and FQGNSA. J was trimmed by 0 bases and V by 3 bases; bases with no gene match: 2. This CDR3 is built from 14 residues. CDR3 residues: CASSLGGISYEQYF. The CDR3 DNA is TGTGCCAGCAGCTTGGGGGGGATCTCCTACGAGCAGTACTTC.

This clonotype has ten or more counts. This rearrangement joins TRBV28 to TRBJ2-7, with 9 bases fitting TRBD1. Germline V gene lookup returns CDR1 MDHEN and CDR2 SYDVKM. CDR3 length: 15 amino acids. Losses at the gene ends were 2 bases for V and 4 bases for J; bases not matched to a gene: 6. The CDR3 reads CASSLGTGGTYEQYF. The CDR3 DNA reads as TGTGCCAGCAGTTTAGGTACAGGGGGCACTTACGAGCAGTACTTC. The entire variable domain, with the rest obtained from reference TRBV28 and TRBJ2-7, is as follows: DVKVTQSSRYLVKRTGEKVFLECVQDMDHENMFWYRQDPGLGLRLIYFSYDVKMKEKGDIPEGYSVSREKKERFSLILESASTNQTSMYLCASSLGTGGTYEQYFGPGTRLTVT.

The rearrangement joins TRBV11-3 to TRBJ2-3; TRBD2 might be the D (5 bases). The V gene lost 5 bases and the J gene lost 6 bases, with 15 bases spanning the gap. The CDR3 consists of 14 residues. Per germline, CDR1 SGHNT and CDR2 YENEEA. This CDR3 is CASSAGPQRDTQYF. The CDR3 bases are TGTGCCAGCAGCGCGGGCCCCCAGCGGGATACGCAGTATTTT.

This clonotype was seen many times. The chain joins TRBV5-1 to TRBJ2-3; tentatively, D is TRBD1 or TRBD2 (5 bases each). Trimming removed 4 bases from V and 2 bases from J, with 11 bases in between. The V gene's germline CDR1 is SGHRS and CDR2 YFSETQ. CDR3 size: 14 residues. This chain's CDR3 is CASSPGGFTDTQYF. The CDR3 nucleotides read TGCGCCAGCAGCCCTGGGGGTTTCACAGATACGCAGTATTTT.

This clonotype was recorded at least ten times. The rearrangement links TRBV11-2 to TRBJ2-1; TRBD2 matches 13 bases. The junction had 8 bases not matched to a gene; V was cut back by 5 bases and J by 7 bases. CDR1 is SGHAT, CDR2 FQNNGV, per germline. The CDR3 is 16 amino acids. In DNA form, the CDR3 reads TGTGCCAGCAGCAACGGACTAGCGGGAGTCATAAATGAGCAGTTCTTC. Encoded protein: CASSNGLAGVINEQFF.

The rearrangement links TRBV29-1 to TRBJ2-1; no clear D gene. V was clipped by 4 bases and J by 7 bases, with 14 bases between them. This CDR3 contains 13 residues. CDR1 and CDR2 from the germline V gene are SQVTM and ANQGSEA. The CDR3 region is CSVGEVLRNEQFF. The CDR3 DNA follows: TGCAGCGTTGGTGAGGTCCTCCGGAATGAGCAGTTCTTC.

This clonotype occurred a few times. The chain links TRBV29-1 to TRBJ2-3, with 12 bases aligning to TRBD2. Germline CDR1 reads SQVTM; CDR2 reads ANQGSEA. Trimming cost V 4 bases and J 5 bases; bases outside gene matches: 1. The CDR3 is made up of 13 amino acids. CDR3 nucleotides: TGCAGCGTTGGACTAGCGGGAGTAGATACGCAGTATTTT. It is translated as CSVGLAGVDTQYF.

The gene calls are TRBV27 and TRBJ2-7; 11 bases are shared with TRBD2. CDR3 size: 14 residues. Germline trimming cut 4 bases from V and 9 bases from J; bases unmatched to any gene: 8. CDR1 is MNHEY, CDR2 SMNVEV, per germline (reference sequence). DNA for the CDR3: TGTGCCAGCAGTTCCAGACTAGCGGGATGGGTGCAGTACTTC. Translating it yields CASSSRLAGWVQYF.

This chain connects TRBV20-1 to TRBJ1-1; the D is unclear. Trimming cost V 0 bases and J 4 bases, with 9 bases left between them. CDR1 DFQATT and CDR2 SNEGSKA come from the germline V gene (reference sequence). The length of the CDR3 is 13 residues. The CDR3 region has the DNA TGCAGTGCTAGAGACACAACCTCCACTGAAGCTTTCTTT. Protein: CSARDTTSTEAFF.

The gene calls are TRBV20-1 and TRBJ2-5, with 8 bases matching TRBD2. J lost 5 bases, V lost 6 bases, and 8 bases had no gene match. The germline V gene has CDR1 DFQATT and CDR2 SNEGSKA (reference sequence). The CDR3 sequence is 13 residues long. CDR3: CSAPKAGDETQYF. DNA of the CDR3: TGCAGTGCCCCAAAAGCGGGAGACGAGACCCAGTACTTC.

The rearrangement joins TRBV14 to TRBJ1-4; D unresolved. The CDR3 consists of 13 residues. V lost 4 bases and J 8 bases, leaving 11 bases between the germline ends. The germline V gene encodes CDR1 SGHDN and CDR2 FVKESK. The CDR3 reads CASSRTYSEKLFF. The CDR3 nucleotides read TGTGCCAGCAGCCGTACCTACAGCGAAAAACTGTTTTTT. Together with reference TRBV14 and TRBJ1-4, the CDR3 gives the full variable domain: EAGVTQFPSHSVIEKGQTVTLRCDPISGHDNLYWYRRVMGKEIKFLLHFVKESKQDESGMPNNRFLAERTGGTYSTLKVQPAELEDSGVYFCASSRTYSEKLFFGSGTQLSVL.

Points on this clonotype: The junction does not match germline at one end; this may be a read error. V and J are TRBV24-1 and TRBJ2-1, with 10 bases aligning to TRBD1. The CDR3 is made up of 17 amino acids. Germline loops: CDR1 KGHDR, CDR2 SFDVKD. Here the CDR3 DNA reads TGTGCCGCCAGTGACCGACAGGAGGACAGGGGGTACAATGAGCAGTTCTTC. It translates to CAASDRQEDRGYNEQFF.

The chain uses TRBV3-1 and TRBJ2-2; 11 positions agree with TRBD1. Germline CDR1 and CDR2: LGHDT and YNNKEL (reference sequence). The CDR3 length is 16 residues. With V trimmed by 4 bases and J by 5 bases, 6 bases remained unmatched. For the CDR3, the DNA is TGTGCCAGCAGCCTCAGGACAGGGGGCCAGACCGGGGAGCTGTTTTTT. Protein sequence: CASSLRTGGQTGELFF.